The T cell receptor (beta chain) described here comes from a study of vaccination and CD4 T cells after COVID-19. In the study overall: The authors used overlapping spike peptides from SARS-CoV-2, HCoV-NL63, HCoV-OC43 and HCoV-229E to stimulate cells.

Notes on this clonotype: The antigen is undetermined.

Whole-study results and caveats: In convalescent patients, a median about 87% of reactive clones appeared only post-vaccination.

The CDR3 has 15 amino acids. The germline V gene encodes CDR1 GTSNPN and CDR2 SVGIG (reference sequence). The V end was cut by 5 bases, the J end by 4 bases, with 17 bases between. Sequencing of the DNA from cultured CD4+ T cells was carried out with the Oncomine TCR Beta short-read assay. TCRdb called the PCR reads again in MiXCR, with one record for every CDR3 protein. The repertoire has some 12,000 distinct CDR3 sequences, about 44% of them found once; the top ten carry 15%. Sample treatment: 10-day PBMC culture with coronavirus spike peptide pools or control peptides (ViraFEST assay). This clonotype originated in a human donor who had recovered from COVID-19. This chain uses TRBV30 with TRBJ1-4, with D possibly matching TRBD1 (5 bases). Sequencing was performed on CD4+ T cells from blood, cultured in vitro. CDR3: CAWLTPGEGNEKLFF. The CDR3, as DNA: TGTGCCTGGCTTACTCCGGGGGAGGGTAATGAAAAACTGTTTTTT.